What follows describes a single TCR beta chain. Its specificity is unknown. Germline-derived CDR1 and CDR2 are SGHNT and YYREEE (reference sequence). The CDR3 extends over 14 amino acids. V was shortened by 4 bases and J by 4 bases, with 14 bases between the two germline ends. The data belong to a study of T cells in Graves' hyperthyroidism and ophthalmopathy. Overall study context: Before any treatment, at initial diagnosis, peripheral blood was collected.

Those patients with uncontrolled infection, other autoimmune disease, pregnancy or lactation were excluded. The CDR3 regions of TCR beta were amplified from RNA transcripts. TCR CDR3 underwent first-round RT-PCR with the HTBI primer set. A single record per CDR3 protein comes from TCRdb applying MiXCR to the multiplex PCR reads. The sample lists approximately 620,000 distinct CDR3 sequences; 15% to 20% were seen once. Findings of the study overall: Peripheral blood also featured most of the thyroid clonotypes expanded above 0.001. A model of 13 V-J pairs discriminated ophthalmopathy from stable hyperthyroidism.

Material: blood. The TCR sequence derives from a woman between 35 and 50 years old with Graves' ophthalmopathy. The rearrangement uses TRBV5-4 and TRBJ1-1, with a possible D match to TRBD1 (5 bases). The CDR3 nucleotides read TGTGCCAGCAGCCTGGGACCCCAAGTCACTGAAGCTTTCTTT. Its protein product is CASSLGPQVTEAFF. The entire variable domain, with the rest obtained from reference TRBV5-4 and TRBJ1-1, is as follows: ETGVTQSPTHLIKTRGQQVTLRCSSQSGHNTVSWYQQALGQGPQFIFQYYREEENGRGNFPPRFSGLQFPNYSSELNVNALELDDSALYLCASSLGPQVTEAFFGQGTRLTVV.